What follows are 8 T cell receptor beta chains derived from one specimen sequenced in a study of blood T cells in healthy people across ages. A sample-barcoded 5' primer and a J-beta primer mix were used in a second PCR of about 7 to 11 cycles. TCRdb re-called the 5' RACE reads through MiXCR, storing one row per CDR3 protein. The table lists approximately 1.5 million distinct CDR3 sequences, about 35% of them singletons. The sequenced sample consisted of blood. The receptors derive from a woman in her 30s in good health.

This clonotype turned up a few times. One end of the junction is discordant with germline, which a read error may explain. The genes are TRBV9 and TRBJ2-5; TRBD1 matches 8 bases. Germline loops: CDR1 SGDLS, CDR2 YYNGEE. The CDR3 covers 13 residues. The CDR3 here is CASSRTGREIQYF. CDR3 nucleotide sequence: TGTGCCAGCAGTCGGACAGGGAGAGAGATCCAGTACTTC.

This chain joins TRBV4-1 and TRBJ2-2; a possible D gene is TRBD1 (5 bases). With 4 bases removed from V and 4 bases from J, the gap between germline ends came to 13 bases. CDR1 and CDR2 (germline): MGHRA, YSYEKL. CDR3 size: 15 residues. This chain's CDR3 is CASSPGLRGTGELFF. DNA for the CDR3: TGCGCCAGCAGCCCTGGGCTTAGGGGCACCGGGGAGCTGTTTTTT.

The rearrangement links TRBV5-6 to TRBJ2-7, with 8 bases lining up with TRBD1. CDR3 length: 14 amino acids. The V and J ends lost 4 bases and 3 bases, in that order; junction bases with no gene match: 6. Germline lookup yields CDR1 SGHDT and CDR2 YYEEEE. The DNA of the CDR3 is TGTGCCAGCAGCAAGGGGGACAGGCACTACGAGCAGTACTTC. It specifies CASSKGDRHYEQYF. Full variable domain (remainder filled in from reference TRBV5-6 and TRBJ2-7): DAGVTQSPTHLIKTRGQQVTLRCSPKSGHDTVSWYQQALGQGPQFIFQYYEEEERQRGNFPDRFSGHQFPNYSSELNVNALLLGDSALYLCASSKGDRHYEQYFGPGTRLTVT.

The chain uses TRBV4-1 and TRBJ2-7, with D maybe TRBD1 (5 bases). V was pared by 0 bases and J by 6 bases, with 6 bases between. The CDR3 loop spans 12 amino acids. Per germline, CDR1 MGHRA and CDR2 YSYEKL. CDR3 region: CASSQDTGEQYF. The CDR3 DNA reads TGCGCCAGCAGCCAAGATACAGGCGAGCAGTACTTC.

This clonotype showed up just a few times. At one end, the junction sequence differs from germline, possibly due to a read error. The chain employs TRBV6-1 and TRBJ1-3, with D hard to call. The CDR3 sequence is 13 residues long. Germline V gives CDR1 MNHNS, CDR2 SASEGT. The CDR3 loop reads CAGSTETGNTIYF. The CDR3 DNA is TGTGCCGGCAGTACGGAGACTGGAAACACCATATATTTT.

CDR3 DNA sequence: TGTGCTAGTGCTATGGGACACTACTCTATGGATGAGCAGTTCTTC. Translated, it gives CASAMGHYSMDEQFF. J is TRBJ2-1 and V is TRBV12-5, with a possible D match to TRBD1 (6 bases). The germline gives CDR1 LGHNT, CDR2 FRNRAP. Trimming cost V 7 bases and J 8 bases, with 21 bases left between them. The CDR3 spans 15 residues.

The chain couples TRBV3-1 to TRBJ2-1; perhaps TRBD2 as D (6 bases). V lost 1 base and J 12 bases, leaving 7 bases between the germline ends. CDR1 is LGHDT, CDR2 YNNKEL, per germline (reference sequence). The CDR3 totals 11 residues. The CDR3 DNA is TGTGCCAGCAGCCAAGGCGGGATGCAGTTCTTC. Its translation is CASSQGGMQFF.

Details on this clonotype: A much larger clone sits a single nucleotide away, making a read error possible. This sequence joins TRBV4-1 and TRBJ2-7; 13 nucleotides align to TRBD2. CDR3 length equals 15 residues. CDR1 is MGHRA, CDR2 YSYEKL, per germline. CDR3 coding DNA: TGCGCCGGCAGCCAAGGGACTAGCGGGGTTTACGAGCAGTACTTC. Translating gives CAGSQGTSGVYEQYF.